The clone carrying this T cell receptor (beta chain) was counted ten times or more. This CDR3 region has 12 residues. The V gene lost 10 bases and the J gene lost 0 bases, with 9 bases spanning the gap. Germline V gives CDR1 ENHRY, CDR2 SYGVKD. This sample was taken from a study of blood T cells in healthy people across ages. Alongside a J-beta primer mix, a sample-barcoded 5' primer served in a second PCR lasting roughly 6 to 11 cycles. Through a template-switch adaptor with 12 random nucleotides, each cDNA molecule received a tag. TCRdb fed the 5' RACE reads into MiXCR, producing one record per CDR3 protein. This sample has some 1.8 million distinct CDR3 sequences, with about two fifths found just once.

The sequencing sample was made of blood. The receptor's source is a human donor in good health. This chain links TRBV10-3 with TRBJ2-5; tentative D call: TRBD1 (5 bases). CDR3 region: CATTDNQETQYF. In DNA form, the CDR3 reads TGTGCCACCACGGACAACCAAGAGACCCAGTACTTC.